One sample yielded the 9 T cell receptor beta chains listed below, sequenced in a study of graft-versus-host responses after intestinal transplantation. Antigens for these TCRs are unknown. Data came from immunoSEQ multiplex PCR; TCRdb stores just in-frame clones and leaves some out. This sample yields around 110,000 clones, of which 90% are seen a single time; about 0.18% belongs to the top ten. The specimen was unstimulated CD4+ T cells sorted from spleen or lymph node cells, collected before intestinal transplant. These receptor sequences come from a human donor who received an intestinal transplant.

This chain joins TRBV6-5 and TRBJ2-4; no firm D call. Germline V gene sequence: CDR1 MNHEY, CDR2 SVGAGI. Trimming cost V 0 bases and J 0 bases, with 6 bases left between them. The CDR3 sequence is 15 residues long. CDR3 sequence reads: CASSYSSLAKNIQYF. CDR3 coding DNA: TGTGCCAGCAGTTACTCGAGTTTAGCCAAAAACATTCAGTACTTC.

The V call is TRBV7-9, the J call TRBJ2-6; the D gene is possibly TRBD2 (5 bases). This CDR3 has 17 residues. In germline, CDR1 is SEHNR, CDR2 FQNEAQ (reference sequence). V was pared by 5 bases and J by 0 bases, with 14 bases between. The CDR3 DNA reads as TGTGCCAGCAGCCAGAGCGGCTTGGCCTCTGGGGCCAACGTCCTGACTTTC. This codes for CASSQSGLASGANVLTF.

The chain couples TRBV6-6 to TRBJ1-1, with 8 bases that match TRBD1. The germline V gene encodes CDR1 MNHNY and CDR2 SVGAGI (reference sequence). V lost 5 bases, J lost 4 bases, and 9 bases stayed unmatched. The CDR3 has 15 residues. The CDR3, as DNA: TGTGCCAGCAGTCTATTAGGACAGGGCGTCACTGAAGCTTTCTTT. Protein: CASSLLGQGVTEAFF.

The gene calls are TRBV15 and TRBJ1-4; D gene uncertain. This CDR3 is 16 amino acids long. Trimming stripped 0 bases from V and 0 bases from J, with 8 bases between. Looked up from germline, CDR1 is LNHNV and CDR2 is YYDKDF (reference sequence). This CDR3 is CATSRDHTTTNEKLFF. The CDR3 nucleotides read TGTGCCACCAGCAGAGATCACACGACAACTAATGAAAAACTGTTTTTT.

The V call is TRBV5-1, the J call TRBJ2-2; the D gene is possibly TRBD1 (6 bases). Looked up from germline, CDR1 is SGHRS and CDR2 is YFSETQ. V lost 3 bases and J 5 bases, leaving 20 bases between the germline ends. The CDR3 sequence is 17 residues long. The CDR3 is CASSSKTGTQGTGELFF. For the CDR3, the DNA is TGCGCCAGCAGCTCTAAGACCGGGACCCAGGGGACCGGGGAGCTGTTTTTT.

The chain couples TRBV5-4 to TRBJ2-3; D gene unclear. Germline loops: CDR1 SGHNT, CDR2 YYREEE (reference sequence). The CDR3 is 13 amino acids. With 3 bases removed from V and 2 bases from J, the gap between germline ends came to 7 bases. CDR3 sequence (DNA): TGTGCCAGCAGCTCTAGTCCCACAGATACGCAGTATTTT. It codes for CASSSSPTDTQYF.

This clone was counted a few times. The CDR3 coding sequence is TGTGCCATCAGGACAGGGGGCACCGGGGAGCTGTTTTTT. Its translation: CAIRTGGTGELFF. The chain employs TRBV10-3 and TRBJ2-2; 9 bases are shared with TRBD1. The germline gives CDR1 ENHRY, CDR2 SYGVKD. The V and J ends lost 6 bases and 4 bases, in that order; junction bases with no gene match: 0. The CDR3 totals 13 residues.

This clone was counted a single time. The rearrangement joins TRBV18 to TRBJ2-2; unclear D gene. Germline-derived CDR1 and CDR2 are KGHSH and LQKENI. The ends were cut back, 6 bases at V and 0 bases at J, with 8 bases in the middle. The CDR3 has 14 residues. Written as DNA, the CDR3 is TGTGCCAGCTCCTTTCTAGCGAACACCGGGGAGCTGTTTTTT. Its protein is CASSFLANTGELFF.

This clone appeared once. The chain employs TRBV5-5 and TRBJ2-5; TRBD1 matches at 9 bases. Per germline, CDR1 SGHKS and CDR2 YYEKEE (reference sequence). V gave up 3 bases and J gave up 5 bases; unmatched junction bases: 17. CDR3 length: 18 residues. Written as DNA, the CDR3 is TGTGCCAGCAGCTCGGCCGTCGTACGGACAGGGGCGGGGGAGACCCAGTACTTC. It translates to CASSSAVVRTGAGETQYF.